A single sample gave rise to the 2 T cell receptor beta chains below, sequenced in a study of T cell changes during pregnancy in multiple sclerosis. The repertoire was sequenced with immunoSEQ multiplex PCR; TCRdb's copy has only in-frame clones and lacks some. The data contain about 94,000 clones, approximately 93% of them singletons. Specimen: peripheral blood, collected after pregnancy. These receptors were taken from a female donor with multiple sclerosis, enrolled in a pregnancy study.

The rearrangement joins TRBV19 to TRBJ1-5, with 8 positions matching TRBD1. V trimming: 8 bases; J trimming: 7 bases; junction bases outside the gene matches: 4. The germline V gene has CDR1 LNHDA and CDR2 SQIVND (reference sequence). CDR3 length: 12 amino acids. In DNA, the CDR3 is TGTGCCAGTCAGGGGGCTCTGCAGCCCCAGCATTTT. It encodes CASQGALQPQHF. The whole variable domain, filled in from reference TRBV19 and TRBJ1-5, reads DGGITQSPKYLFRKEGQNVTLSCEQNLNHDAMYWYRQDPGQGLRLIYYSQIVNDFQKGDIAEGYSVSREKKESFPLTVTSAQKNPTAFYLCASQGALQPQHFGDGTRLSIL.

The V call is TRBV21-1, the J call TRBJ2-7; TRBD2, as called in the table, went unchecked against the DNA. TRBV21-1 corresponds to a pseudogene. The CDR3 runs 15 residues. This CDR3 is CASSKDVAGTYEQYF. The DNA for the CDR3 is TGTGCCAGCAGCAAAGACGTGGCGGGGACCTACGAGCAGTACTTC.